This TCR beta chain was documented in a study of cytomegalovirus exposure and HLA in healthy donors. The germline V gene encodes CDR1 SGHRS and CDR2 YFSETQ. The germline V and J ends were trimmed by 0 bases and 5 bases, with 6 bases remaining between them. CDR3 length: 14 residues. Amplification used 60 Vbeta primers and 13 Jbeta primers. Here immunoSEQ multiplex PCR was the method, and the copy in TCRdb shows in-frame clones only, minus some. The table has under 95,000 clones, around 82% seen once. The specimen sequenced was PBMCs. The V gene is TRBV5-1, the J gene TRBJ1-6; no firm D call. This sequence was found in a male donor in good health and CMV-seronegative. Written as DNA, the CDR3 is TGCGCCAGCAGCTTGGCCGGAGATAATTCACCCCTCCACTTT. Translating it yields CASSLAGDNSPLHF.